This T cell receptor beta chain was obtained from a study of response to subunit inactivated influenza vaccine. One entry per CDR3 protein results from TCRdb running MiXCR on the RT-PCR reads. The table lists hundreds of thousands of distinct CDR3 sequences, about 10% of them singletons. The CDR3 consists of 19 residues. Germline CDR1 LGHDT, CDR2 YNNKEL (reference sequence). This sequence was found in a man aged 45-60 years who received an inactivated influenza vaccine. This material consisted of PBMCs from blood, taken on the day of vaccination. The rearrangement links TRBV3-1 to TRBJ2-2; 10 nucleotides align to TRBD1. The CDR3 region is CTLRDGDRGLVWNTGELFF. In DNA, the CDR3 is TGTACCCTCCGAGATGGGGACAGGGGTTTAGTGTGGAACACCGGGGAGCTGTTTTTT.